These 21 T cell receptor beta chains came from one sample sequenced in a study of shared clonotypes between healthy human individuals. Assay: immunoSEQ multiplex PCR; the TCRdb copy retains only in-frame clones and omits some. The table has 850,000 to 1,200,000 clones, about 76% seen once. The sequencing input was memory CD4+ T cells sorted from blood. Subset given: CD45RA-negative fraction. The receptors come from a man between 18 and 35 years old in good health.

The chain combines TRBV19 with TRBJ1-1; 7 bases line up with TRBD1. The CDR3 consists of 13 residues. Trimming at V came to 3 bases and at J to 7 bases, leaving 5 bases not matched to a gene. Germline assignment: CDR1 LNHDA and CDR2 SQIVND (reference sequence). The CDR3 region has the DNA TGTGCCAGTAGTATTGACAGGGCCCGTGAAGCTTTCTTT. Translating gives CASSIDRAREAFF.

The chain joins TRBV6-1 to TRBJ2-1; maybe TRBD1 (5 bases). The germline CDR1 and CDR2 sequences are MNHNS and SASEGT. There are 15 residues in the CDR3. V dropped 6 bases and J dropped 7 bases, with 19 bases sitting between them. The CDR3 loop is CASREQVYYSNEQFF. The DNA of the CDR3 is TGTGCCAGCAGGGAACAGGTGTACTACAGTAATGAGCAGTTCTTC.

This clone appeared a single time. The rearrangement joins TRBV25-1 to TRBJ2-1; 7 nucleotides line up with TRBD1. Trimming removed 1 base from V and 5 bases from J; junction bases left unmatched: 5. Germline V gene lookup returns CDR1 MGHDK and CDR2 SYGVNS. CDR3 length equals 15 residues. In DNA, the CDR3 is TGTGCCAGCAGTGAATGGAGGACAGGTGACAATGAGCAGTTCTTC. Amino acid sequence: CASSEWRTGDNEQFF.

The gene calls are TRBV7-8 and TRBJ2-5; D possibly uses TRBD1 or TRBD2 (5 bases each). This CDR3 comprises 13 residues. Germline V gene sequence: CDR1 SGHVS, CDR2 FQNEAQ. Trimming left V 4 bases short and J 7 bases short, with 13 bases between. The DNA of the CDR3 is TGTGCCAGCAGCTCCGGGACCGCGGGGACCCAGTACTTC. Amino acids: CASSSGTAGTQYF.

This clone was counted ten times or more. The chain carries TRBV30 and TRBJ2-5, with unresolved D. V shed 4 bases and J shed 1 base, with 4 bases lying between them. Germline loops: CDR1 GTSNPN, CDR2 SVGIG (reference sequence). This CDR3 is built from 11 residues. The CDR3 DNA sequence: TGTGCCTGGACGGTCCAAGAGACCCAGTACTTC. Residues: CAWTVQETQYF.

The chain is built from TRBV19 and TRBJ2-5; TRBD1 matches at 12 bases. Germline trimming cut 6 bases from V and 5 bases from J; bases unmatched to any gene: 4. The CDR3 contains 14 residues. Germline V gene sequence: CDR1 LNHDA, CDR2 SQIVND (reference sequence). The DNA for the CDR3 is TGTGCCAGTAGCTTGGGACAGGGGGCTGAGACCCAGTACTTC. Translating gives CASSLGQGAETQYF.

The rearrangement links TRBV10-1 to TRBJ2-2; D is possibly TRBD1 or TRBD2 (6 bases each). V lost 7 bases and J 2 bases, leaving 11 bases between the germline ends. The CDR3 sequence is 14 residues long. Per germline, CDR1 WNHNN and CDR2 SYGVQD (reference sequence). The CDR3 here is CASTPGGNTGELFF. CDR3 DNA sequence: TGCGCCAGCACCCCCGGGGGCAACACCGGGGAGCTGTTTTTT.

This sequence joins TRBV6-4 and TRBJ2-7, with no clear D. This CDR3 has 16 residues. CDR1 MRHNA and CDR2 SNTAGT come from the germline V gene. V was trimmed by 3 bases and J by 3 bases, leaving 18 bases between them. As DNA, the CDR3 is TGTGCCAGCAGTGATATAGGGTTCCCCATCGTCTACGAGCAGTACTTC. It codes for CASSDIGFPIVYEQYF.

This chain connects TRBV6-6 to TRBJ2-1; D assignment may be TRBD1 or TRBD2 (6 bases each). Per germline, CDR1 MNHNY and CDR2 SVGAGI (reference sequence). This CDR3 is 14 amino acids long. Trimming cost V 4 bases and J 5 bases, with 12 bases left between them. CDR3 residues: CASSFSGANNEQFF. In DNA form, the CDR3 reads TGTGCCAGCAGTTTTTCGGGGGCCAACAATGAGCAGTTCTTC.

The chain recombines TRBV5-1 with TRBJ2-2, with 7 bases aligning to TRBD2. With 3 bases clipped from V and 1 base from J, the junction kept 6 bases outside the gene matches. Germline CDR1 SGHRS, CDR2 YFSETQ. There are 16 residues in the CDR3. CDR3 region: CASSSSGAQNTGELFF. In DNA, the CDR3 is TGCGCCAGCAGCTCTAGCGGAGCCCAGAACACCGGGGAGCTGTTTTTT.

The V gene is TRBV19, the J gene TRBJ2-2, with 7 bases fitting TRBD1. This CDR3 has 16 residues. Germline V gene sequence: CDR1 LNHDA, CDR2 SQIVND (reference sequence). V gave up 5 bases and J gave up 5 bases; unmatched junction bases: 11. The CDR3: CASSVHRGEGTGELFF. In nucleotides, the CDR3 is TGTGCCAGTAGTGTCCACAGGGGAGAGGGGACCGGGGAGCTGTTTTTT.

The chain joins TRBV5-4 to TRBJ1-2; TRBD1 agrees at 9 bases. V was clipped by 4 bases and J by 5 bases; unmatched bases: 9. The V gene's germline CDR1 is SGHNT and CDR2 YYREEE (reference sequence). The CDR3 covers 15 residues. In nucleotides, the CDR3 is TGTGCCAGCAGCGCCACAGGGGGCGCGGGATATGGCTACACCTTC. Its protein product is CASSATGGAGYGYTF.

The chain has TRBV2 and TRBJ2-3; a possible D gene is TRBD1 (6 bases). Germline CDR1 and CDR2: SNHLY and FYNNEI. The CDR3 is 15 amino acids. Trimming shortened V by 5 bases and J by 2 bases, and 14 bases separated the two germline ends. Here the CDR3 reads CASSLDRIYTDTQYF. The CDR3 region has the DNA TGTGCCAGCAGTTTGGACAGAATCTACACAGATACGCAGTATTTT.

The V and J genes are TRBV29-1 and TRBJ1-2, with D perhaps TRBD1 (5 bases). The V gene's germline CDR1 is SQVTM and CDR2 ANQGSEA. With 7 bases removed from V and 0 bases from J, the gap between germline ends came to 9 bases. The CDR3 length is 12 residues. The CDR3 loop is CSAGTPNYGYTF. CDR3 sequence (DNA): TGCAGCGCAGGGACTCCTAACTATGGCTACACCTTC.

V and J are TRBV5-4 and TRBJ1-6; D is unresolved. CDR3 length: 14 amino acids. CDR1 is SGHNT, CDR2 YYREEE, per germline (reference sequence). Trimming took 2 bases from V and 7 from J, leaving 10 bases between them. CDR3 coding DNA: TGTGCCAGCAGCTTAGCCGAGCCCAATTCACCCCTCCACTTT. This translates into CASSLAEPNSPLHF.

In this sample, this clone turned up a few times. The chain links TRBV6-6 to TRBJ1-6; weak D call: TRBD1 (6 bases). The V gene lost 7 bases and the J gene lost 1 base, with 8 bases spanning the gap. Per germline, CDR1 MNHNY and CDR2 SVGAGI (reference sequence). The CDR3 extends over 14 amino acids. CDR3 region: CASTGQSYNSPLHF. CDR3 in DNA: TGTGCCAGCACTGGACAGTCCTATAATTCACCCCTCCACTTT.

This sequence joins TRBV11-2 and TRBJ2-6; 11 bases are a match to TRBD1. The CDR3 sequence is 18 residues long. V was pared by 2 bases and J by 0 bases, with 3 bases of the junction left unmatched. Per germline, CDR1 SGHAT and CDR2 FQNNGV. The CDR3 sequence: CASSLQGTGGSGANVLTF. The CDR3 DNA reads TGTGCCAGCAGCTTACAAGGGACAGGGGGCTCTGGGGCCAACGTCCTGACTTTC.

The CDR3 reads CASSRDRGYANTGELFF. CDR3 sequence (DNA): TGTGCCAGCAGCAGGGACAGGGGGTATGCGAACACCGGGGAGCTGTTTTTT. The V and J genes are TRBV7-9 and TRBJ2-2; 11 bases fit TRBD1. Germline CDR1 is SEHNR and CDR2 is FQNEAQ (reference sequence). J gave up 0 bases and V 5 bases, and 5 bases lay outside the gene matches. The CDR3 contains 17 residues.

The CDR3 bases are TGTGCCATCAGGGACGGACGATCCGGGAACACCGGGGAGCTGTTTTTT. This gives the protein CAIRDGRSGNTGELFF. This chain connects TRBV10-3 to TRBJ2-2; D is ambiguous. Germline CDR1 reads ENHRY; CDR2 reads SYGVKD. This CDR3 spans 16 amino acids. The V end lost 6 bases, the J end lost 1 base, and 15 bases lay between the germline ends.

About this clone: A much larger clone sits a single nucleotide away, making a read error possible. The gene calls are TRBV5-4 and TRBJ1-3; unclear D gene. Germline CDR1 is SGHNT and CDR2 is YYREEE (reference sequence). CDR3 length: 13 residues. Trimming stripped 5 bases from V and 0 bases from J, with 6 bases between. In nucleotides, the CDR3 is TGTGCCAGCAGTCAGGCCTCTGGAAACACCATATATTTT. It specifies CASSQASGNTIYF.

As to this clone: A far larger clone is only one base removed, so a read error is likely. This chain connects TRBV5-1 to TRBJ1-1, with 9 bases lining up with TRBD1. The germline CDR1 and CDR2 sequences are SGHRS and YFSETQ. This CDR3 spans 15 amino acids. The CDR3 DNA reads TGCGCCGGCAGTAAGGGGACAGGGACGAACACTGAAGCTTTCTTT. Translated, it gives CAGSKGTGTNTEAFF. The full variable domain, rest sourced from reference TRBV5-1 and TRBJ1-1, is KAGVTQTPRYLIKTRGQQVTLSCSPISGHRSVSWYQQTPGQGLQFLFEYFSETQRNKGNFPGRFSGRQFSNSRSEMNVSTLELGDSALYLCAGSKGTGTNTEAFFGQGTRLTVV.